The clone carrying this TCR beta chain has more than one count but fewer than ten. TCRdb re-called the 5' RACE reads with MiXCR, one entry per CDR3 protein. The sample has approximately 71,000 distinct CDR3 sequences; under 15% are singletons. This entry belongs to a study of early T cells in non-severe SARS-CoV-2 infection. Trimming stripped 1 base from V and 5 bases from J, with 16 bases between. CDR1 is KGHSH and CDR2 is LQKENI in the germline V gene. There are 16 residues in the CDR3. Sequencing used whole blood, obtained at baseline. The sequence was obtained from an adult who was a healthcare worker with PCR-confirmed SARS-CoV-2 infection or an uninfected control (not recorded which). The J gene is TRBJ2-3, the V gene TRBV18, with D perhaps matching TRBD1 or TRBD2 (5 bases each). The CDR3 is CASSPQVGAGGDTQYF. In nucleotides, the CDR3 is TGTGCCAGCTCACCACAGGTGGGCGCTGGGGGAGATACGCAGTATTTT.